Sequencing of this T cell receptor (beta chain) was carried out in a study of blood T cell repertoires in COVID-19 (dated by TCRdb to 2019 to 2021). General notes on the study: Samples from collaborators originated in the United States, Italy and Spain and spanned both the acute and convalescent phases of COVID-19. The material from the prospective study consisted of cDNA or gDNA derived from T cells, B-cell-depleted T cells, or PBMCs. Subjects who had been exposed to COVID-19, were actively infected with it, or had recovered from it provided the deeply sampled blood TCRbeta repertoires that made up the dataset. A freely available public database, intended as a resource for researchers studying the immune response to SARS-CoV-2, is where the repertoires were released. Samples came from the ongoing ImmuneRACE study (first 160 participants) plus 1,254 subjects from 6 global collaborators. Sample metadata almost always included a de-identified subject ID, COVID-19 status, age in years and sex. Where HLA class I and class II types were available, the types were taken from metadata supplied by the sample provider, not from assay-based typing. Study-level results and caveats: The quantity of clinical and demographic metadata differed by source and by participant and was supplied without curation.

The germline V gene yields MRHNA for CDR1 and SNTAGT for CDR2. Reading from cysteine to phenylalanine, the CDR3 counts 14 amino acids. Only CDR3 DNA is held: 42 bases, read in frame from base 1. V is shortened by 4 bases, J by 6 bases, and the region joining them spans 13 bases. One collaborating source in Seattle enrolled patients while the patients were actively infected and followed the patients over time throughout the course of disease. Each collaborating institution followed its own protocols to collect whole blood in K2EDTA tubes. For TCRbeta analysis, collaborators shipped samples in one of three forms: frozen whole blood, isolated PBMCs, or DNA extracted from either of those sample types. The immunoSEQ Assay, a bias-controlled multiplex PCR, was used to amplify TCRbeta CDR3 regions from genomic DNA. Per the original workflow: The number of nucleated cells in each sample was estimated from the amplification of reference gene primers within the assay. To quantify the absolute abundance of each unique TCRbeta CDR3 rearrangement, sequence reads were collapsed and filtered. For each sample, productive Simpson clonality was calculated as the square root of Simpson's diversity index across productive rearrangements. TCRdb took over this immuneACCESS table, retaining in-frame rearrangements with V and J assigned. Such tables are incomplete; in checked studies, under half of the missing clones stem from an unresolved V gene, and the remainder is unexplained. The V and J calls and clone size are taken from that table; D and trimming were inferred from the DNA. This sample comprises about 200,000 clones, nearly 90% of them detected only once. Clones ranked in the top ten supply roughly a sixth of the sample.

Concerning this clone itself: Its antigen remains undetermined. No clone much larger than this one lies a single base away; base qualities are absent.

The chain is encoded by TRBV6-4 joined to TRBJ1-5; 5 matching bases give a weak D call of TRBD1. Material: peripheral blood. This TCR was sampled from a man in his fifties or sixties with COVID-19, enrolled during active disease. The CDR3 has the sequence CASSVRQGGQPQHF. The nucleotide sequence is given as TGTGCCAGCAGTGTTCGGCAGGGTGGTCAGCCCCAGCATTTT.